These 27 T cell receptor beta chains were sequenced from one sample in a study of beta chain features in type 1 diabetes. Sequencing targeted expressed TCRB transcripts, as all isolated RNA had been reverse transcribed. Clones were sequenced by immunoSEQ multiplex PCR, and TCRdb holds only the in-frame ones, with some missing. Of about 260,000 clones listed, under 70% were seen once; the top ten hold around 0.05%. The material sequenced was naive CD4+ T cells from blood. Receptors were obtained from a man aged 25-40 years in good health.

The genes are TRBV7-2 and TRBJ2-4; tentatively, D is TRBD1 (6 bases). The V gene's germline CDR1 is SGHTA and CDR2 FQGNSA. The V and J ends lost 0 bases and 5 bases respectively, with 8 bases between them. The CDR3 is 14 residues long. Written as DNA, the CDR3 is TGTGCCAGCAGCTTAGCAGGGGGTGAAAACATTCAGTACTTC. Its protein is CASSLAGGENIQYF.

CDR3: CASSVQGGRDTQYF. CDR3 bases: TGTGCCAGCAGCGTACAGGGTGGAAGGGATACGCAGTATTTT. The chain is built from TRBV9 and TRBJ2-3; D is possibly TRBD1 (5 bases). Germline CDR1 SGDLS, CDR2 YYNGEE. This CDR3 is built from 14 residues. V was shortened by 1 base and J by 6 bases, with 12 bases between the two germline ends.

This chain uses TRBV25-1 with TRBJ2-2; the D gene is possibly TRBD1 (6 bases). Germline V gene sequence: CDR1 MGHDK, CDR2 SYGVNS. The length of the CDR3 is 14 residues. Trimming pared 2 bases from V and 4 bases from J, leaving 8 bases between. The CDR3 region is CASSETGFTGELFF. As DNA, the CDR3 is TGTGCCAGCAGTGAAACAGGGTTCACCGGGGAGCTGTTTTTT.

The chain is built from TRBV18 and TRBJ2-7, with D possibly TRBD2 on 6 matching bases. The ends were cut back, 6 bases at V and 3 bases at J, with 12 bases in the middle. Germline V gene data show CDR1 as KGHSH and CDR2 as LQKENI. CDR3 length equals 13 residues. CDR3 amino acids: CASSQLAVYEQYF. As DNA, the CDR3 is TGTGCCAGCTCGCAACTAGCCGTCTACGAGCAGTACTTC.

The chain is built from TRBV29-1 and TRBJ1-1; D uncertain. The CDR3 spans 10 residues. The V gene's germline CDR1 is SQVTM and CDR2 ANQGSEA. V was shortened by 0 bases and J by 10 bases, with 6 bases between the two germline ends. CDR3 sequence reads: CSVEDLGAFF. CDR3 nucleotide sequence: TGCAGCGTTGAAGATCTTGGAGCTTTCTTT.

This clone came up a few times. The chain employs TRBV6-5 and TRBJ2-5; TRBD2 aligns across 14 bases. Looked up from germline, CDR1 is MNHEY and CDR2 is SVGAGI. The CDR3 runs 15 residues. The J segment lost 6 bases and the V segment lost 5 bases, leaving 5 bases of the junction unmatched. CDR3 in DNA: TGTGCCAGCAGTCTTGGGACTAGCGGGGGCAAGACCCAGTACTTC. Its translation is CASSLGTSGGKTQYF.

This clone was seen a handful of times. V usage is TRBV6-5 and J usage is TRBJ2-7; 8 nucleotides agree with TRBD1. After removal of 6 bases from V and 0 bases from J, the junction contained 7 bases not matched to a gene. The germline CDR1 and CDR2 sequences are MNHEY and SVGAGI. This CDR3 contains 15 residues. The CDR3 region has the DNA TGTGCCAGCAGCCGGGACAGGCCGAGCTCCTACGAGCAGTACTTC. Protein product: CASSRDRPSSYEQYF.

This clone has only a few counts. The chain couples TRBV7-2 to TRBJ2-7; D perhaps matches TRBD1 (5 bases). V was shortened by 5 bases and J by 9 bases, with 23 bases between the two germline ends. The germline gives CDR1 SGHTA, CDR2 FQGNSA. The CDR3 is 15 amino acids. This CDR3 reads CASSPTPNGALGQYF. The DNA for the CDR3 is TGTGCCAGCAGCCCTACCCCCAATGGGGCGCTTGGGCAGTACTTC.

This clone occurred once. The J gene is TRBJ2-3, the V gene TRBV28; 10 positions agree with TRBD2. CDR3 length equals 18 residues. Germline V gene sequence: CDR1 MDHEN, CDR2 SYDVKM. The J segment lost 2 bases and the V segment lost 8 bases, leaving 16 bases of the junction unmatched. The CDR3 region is CASSRSGRALSVTDTQYF. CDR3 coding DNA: TGTGCCAGCTCGCGGAGCGGGAGGGCCCTCTCAGTCACAGATACGCAGTATTTT. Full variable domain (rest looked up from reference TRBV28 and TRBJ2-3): DVKVTQSSRYLVKRTGEKVFLECVQDMDHENMFWYRQDPGLGLRLIYFSYDVKMKEKGDIPEGYSVSREKKERFSLILESASTNQTSMYLCASSRSGRALSVTDTQYFGPGTRLTVL.

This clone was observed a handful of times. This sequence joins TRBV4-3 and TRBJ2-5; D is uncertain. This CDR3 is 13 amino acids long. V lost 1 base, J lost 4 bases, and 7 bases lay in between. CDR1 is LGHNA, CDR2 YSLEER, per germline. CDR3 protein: CASSQGPAETQYF. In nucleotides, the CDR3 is TGCGCCAGCAGCCAAGGGCCAGCAGAGACCCAGTACTTC.

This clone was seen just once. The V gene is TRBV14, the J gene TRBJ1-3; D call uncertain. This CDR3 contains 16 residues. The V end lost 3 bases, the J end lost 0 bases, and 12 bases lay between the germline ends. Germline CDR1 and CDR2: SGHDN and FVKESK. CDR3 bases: TGTGCCAGCAGCCACTACGGGTGGGACTCTGGAAACACCATATATTTT. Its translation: CASSHYGWDSGNTIYF.

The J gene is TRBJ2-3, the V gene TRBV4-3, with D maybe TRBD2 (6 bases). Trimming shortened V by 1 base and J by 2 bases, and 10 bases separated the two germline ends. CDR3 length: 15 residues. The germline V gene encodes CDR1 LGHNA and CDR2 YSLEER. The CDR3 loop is CASSQAGANTDTQYF. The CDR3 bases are TGCGCCAGCAGCCAAGCGGGAGCTAACACAGATACGCAGTATTTT.

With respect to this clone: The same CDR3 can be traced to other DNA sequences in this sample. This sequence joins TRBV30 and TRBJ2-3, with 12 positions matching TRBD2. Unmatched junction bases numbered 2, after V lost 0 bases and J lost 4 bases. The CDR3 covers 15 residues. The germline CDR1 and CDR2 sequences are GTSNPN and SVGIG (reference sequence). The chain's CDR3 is CAWSVGLAGSDTQYF. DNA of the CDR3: TGTGCCTGGAGTGTAGGACTAGCGGGATCAGATACGCAGTATTTT.

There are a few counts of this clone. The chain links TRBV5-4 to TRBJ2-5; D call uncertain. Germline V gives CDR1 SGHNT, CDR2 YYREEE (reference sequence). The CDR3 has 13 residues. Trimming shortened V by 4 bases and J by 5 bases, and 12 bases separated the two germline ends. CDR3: CASSQTSFETQYF. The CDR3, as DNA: TGTGCCAGCAGCCAAACGTCGTTCGAGACCCAGTACTTC.

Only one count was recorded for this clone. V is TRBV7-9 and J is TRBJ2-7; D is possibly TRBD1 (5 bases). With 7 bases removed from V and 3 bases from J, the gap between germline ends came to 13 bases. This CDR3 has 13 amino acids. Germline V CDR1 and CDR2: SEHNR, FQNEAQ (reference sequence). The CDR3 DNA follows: TGTGCCAGCAATCCACAGGCGGTCTACGAGCAGTACTTC. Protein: CASNPQAVYEQYF.

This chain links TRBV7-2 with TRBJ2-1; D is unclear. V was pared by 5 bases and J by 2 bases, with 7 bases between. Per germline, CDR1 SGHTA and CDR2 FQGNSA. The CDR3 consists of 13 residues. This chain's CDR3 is CASSPSPYNEQFF. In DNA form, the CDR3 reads TGTGCCAGCAGCCCGAGCCCCTACAATGAGCAGTTCTTC.

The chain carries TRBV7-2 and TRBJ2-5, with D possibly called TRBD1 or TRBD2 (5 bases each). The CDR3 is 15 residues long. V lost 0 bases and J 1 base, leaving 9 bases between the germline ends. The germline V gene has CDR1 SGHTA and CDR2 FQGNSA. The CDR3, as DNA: TGTGCCAGCAGCTTAGCGGGACGTCCCCAAGAGACCCAGTACTTC. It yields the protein CASSLAGRPQETQYF.

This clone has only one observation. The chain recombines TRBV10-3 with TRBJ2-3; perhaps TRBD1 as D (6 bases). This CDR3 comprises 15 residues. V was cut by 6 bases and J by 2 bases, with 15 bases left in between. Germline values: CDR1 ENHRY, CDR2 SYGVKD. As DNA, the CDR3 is TGTGCCATCAGGGCAGGGGCCTCCTTCACAGATACGCAGTATTTT. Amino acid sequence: CAIRAGASFTDTQYF.

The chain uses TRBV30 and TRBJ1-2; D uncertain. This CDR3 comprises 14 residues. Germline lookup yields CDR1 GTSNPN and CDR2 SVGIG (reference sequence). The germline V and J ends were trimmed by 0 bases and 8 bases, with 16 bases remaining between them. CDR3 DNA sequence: TGTGCCTGGAGTGTGATCGCCCCGAAGAGAGGCTACACCTTC. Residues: CAWSVIAPKRGYTF.

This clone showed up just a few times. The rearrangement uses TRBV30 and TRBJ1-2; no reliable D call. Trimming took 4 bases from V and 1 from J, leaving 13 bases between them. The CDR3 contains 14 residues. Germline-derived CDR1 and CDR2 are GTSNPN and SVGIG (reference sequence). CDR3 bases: TGTGCCTGGACTCCAGAGAATAGTAACTATGGCTACACCTTC. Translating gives CAWTPENSNYGYTF.

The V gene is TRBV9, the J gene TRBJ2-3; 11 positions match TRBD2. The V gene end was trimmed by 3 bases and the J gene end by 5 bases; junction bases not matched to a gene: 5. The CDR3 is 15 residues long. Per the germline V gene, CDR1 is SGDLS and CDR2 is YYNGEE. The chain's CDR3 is CASSGSGGAGDTQYF. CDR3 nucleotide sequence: TGTGCCAGCAGCGGTAGCGGGGGGGCCGGAGATACGCAGTATTTT.

The CDR3 nucleotides are TGTGCCATCAGTGGAAACACCCAAGAGACCCAGTACTTC. This codes for CAISGNTQETQYF. The chain carries TRBV10-3 and TRBJ2-5; no clear D gene. The V end lost 4 bases, the J end lost 1 base, and 7 bases lay between the germline ends. CDR1 ENHRY and CDR2 SYGVKD come from the germline V gene. The CDR3 covers 13 residues.

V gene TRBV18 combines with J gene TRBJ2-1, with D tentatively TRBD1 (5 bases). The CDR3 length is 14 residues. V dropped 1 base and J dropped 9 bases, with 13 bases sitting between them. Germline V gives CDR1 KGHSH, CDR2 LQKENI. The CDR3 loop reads CASSPQVQGGEQFF. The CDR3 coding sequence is TGTGCCAGCTCACCACAGGTGCAGGGTGGTGAGCAGTTCTTC.

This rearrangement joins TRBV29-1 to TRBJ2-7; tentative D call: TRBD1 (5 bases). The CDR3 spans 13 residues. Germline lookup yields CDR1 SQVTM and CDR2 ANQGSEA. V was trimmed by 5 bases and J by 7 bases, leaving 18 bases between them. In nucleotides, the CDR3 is TGCAGCGTTATTTTGCAGGGTACGGGTGAGCAGTACTTC. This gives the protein CSVILQGTGEQYF.

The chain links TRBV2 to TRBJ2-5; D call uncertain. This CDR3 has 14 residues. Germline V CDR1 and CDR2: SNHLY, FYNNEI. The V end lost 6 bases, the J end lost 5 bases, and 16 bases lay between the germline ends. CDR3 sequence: CASRDPWPVETQYF. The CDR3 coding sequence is TGTGCCAGCAGGGATCCTTGGCCAGTGGAGACCCAGTACTTC.

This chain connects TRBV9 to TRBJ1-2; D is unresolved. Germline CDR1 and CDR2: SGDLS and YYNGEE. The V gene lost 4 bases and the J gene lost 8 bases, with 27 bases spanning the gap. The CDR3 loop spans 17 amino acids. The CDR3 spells CASSTKSSRLQEEGYTF. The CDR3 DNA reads TGTGCCAGCAGCACAAAATCAAGCAGGTTACAAGAGGAGGGCTACACCTTC.

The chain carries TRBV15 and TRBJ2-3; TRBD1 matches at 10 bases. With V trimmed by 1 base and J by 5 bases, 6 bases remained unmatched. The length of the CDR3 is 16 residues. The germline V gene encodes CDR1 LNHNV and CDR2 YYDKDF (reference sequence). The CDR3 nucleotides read TGTGCCACCAGCAGAGGACGACAGGGGGCCGGAGATACGCAGTATTTT. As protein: CATSRGRQGAGDTQYF.